One sample yielded the 19 T cell receptor beta chains listed below, sequenced in a study of T cell repertoires and Cas9 in healthy adults. Some clones are missing from TCRdb's copy, which holds only in-frame ones; the method was immunoSEQ multiplex PCR. Of around 25,000 clones detected, roughly nine tenths appear once; the ten largest clones hold approximately 0.7%. Sequenced: CD4+ effector T cells (CD127+, CD25-, CD137-, CD154-) from PBMCs; culture status not recorded. Receptors were obtained from a human donor in good health.

This clone was seen only once. This chain connects TRBV7-3 to TRBJ2-5; the D is unclear. The length of the CDR3 is 13 residues. Deletions cut 4 bases from V and 5 bases from J, with 11 bases between. Germline-derived CDR1 and CDR2 are SGHTA and FQGTGA. The CDR3 region has the DNA TGTGCCAGCAGCTCCCGGCTTGGGGAGACCCAGTACTTC. It specifies CASSSRLGETQYF.

The chain couples TRBV6-1 to TRBJ1-5; 7 nucleotides agree with TRBD1. Germline V gives CDR1 MNHNS, CDR2 SASEGT. Losses at the gene ends were 7 bases for V and 8 bases for J; bases not matched to a gene: 11. CDR3 length: 14 residues. The CDR3 is CASKSGQEEKPQHF. In nucleotides, the CDR3 is TGTGCCAGCAAGTCTGGACAGGAGGAGAAGCCCCAGCATTTT.

The CDR3, as DNA: TGTGCCAGCAGCTTGGGAGTTCTTAGCACAGATACGCAGTATTTT. Its translation is CASSLGVLSTDTQYF. The chain joins TRBV5-8 to TRBJ2-3, with unresolved D. The CDR3 is made up of 15 amino acids. Germline V lookup: CDR1 SGHTS, CDR2 YDEGEE. With 0 bases removed from V and 0 bases from J, the gap between germline ends came to 8 bases. Full variable domain (outside the CDR3, taken from reference TRBV5-8 and TRBJ2-3): EAGVTQSPTHLIKTRGQQATLRCSPISGHTSVYWYQQALGLGLQFLLWYDEGEERNRGNFPPRFSGRQFPNYSSELNVNALELEDSALYLCASSLGVLSTDTQYFGPGTRLTVL.

The chain carries TRBV7-8 and TRBJ1-1, with 9 bases identical to TRBD1. Germline values: CDR1 SGHVS, CDR2 FQNEAQ. CDR3 length: 15 amino acids. V lost 5 bases, J lost 4 bases, and 8 bases stayed unmatched. The CDR3 region is CASSMAGTGTTEAFF. The CDR3, as DNA: TGTGCCAGCAGCATGGCCGGGACAGGGACCACTGAAGCTTTCTTT.

DNA for the CDR3: TGTGCCAGCAGCTACGACAGGGGGCGGACAGATACGCAGTATTTT. Amino acids: CASSYDRGRTDTQYF. This chain connects TRBV11-2 to TRBJ2-3; TRBD1 agrees at 10 bases. Germline CDR1 reads SGHAT; CDR2 reads FQNNGV. Trimming cost V 4 bases and J 3 bases; bases outside gene matches: 4. CDR3 size: 15 residues.

The chain carries TRBV2 and TRBJ2-1; 7 nucleotides match TRBD1. Unmatched junction bases numbered 2, after V lost 6 bases and J lost 3 bases. This CDR3 region has 13 residues. Germline V gene data show CDR1 as SNHLY and CDR2 as FYNNEI. The CDR3 DNA reads as TGTGCCAGCAGGAGGGACAGCTACAATGAGCAGTTCTTC. Translated, it gives CASRRDSYNEQFF.

The V and J genes are TRBV5-1 and TRBJ2-1, with 12 bases matching TRBD2. J was trimmed by 7 bases and V by 4 bases; bases with no gene match: 9. The germline V gene has CDR1 SGHRS and CDR2 YFSETQ. This CDR3 region has 16 residues. The CDR3 loop is CASSPILAGGRNEQFF. The CDR3 DNA is TGCGCCAGCAGCCCCATCCTAGCGGGGGGGCGTAATGAGCAGTTCTTC.

The gene calls are TRBV6-1 and TRBJ2-1; D is unresolved. V lost 7 bases and J lost 0, with 7 bases in between. The germline V gene has CDR1 MNHNS and CDR2 SASEGT. The CDR3 is 13 amino acids. CDR3 in DNA: TGTGCCAGCAAGGGATACTCCTACAATGAGCAGTTCTTC. Translated: CASKGYSYNEQFF.

The genes are TRBV6-1 and TRBJ1-1; D not resolved. The germline V gene has CDR1 MNHNS and CDR2 SASEGT. The germline V and J ends were trimmed by 0 bases and 0 bases, with 14 bases remaining between them. This CDR3 is 17 amino acids long. For the CDR3, the DNA is TGTGCCAGCAGTGAAGCGACTATTTTTGGGGTGAACACTGAAGCTTTCTTT. It is translated as CASSEATIFGVNTEAFF.

J is TRBJ2-3 and V is TRBV10-2; TRBD2 matches 13 bases. Germline V lookup: CDR1 WSHSY, CDR2 SAAADI. With 0 bases clipped from V and 0 bases from J, the junction kept 9 bases outside the gene matches. This CDR3 is built from 20 residues. CDR3 amino acids: CASSESATSGGHISTDTQYF. CDR3 nucleotide sequence: TGCGCCAGCAGTGAGTCCGCGACTAGCGGGGGGCATATTAGCACAGATACGCAGTATTTT.

This chain uses TRBV5-1 with TRBJ2-1; weak D call: TRBD2 (6 bases). The CDR3 spans 14 residues. Germline V gives CDR1 SGHRS, CDR2 YFSETQ. Trimming removed 1 base at V and 7 bases at J, with 12 bases between. The CDR3: CASSLQRVWNEQFF. CDR3 in DNA: TGCGCCAGCAGCTTGCAGCGGGTATGGAATGAGCAGTTCTTC.

As to this clone: The same CDR3 is also encoded by other DNA sequences in this sample. The DNA for the CDR3 is TGCGCCAGCAGCCGGGCCGCCAACACCGGGGAGCTGTTTTTT. It codes for CASSRAANTGELFF. The chain couples TRBV5-1 to TRBJ2-2; D gene ambiguous. The CDR3 has 14 amino acids. The germline V gene has CDR1 SGHRS and CDR2 YFSETQ. V was trimmed by 4 bases and J by 2 bases, leaving 9 bases between them.

The chain combines TRBV4-1 with TRBJ2-3; D perhaps matches TRBD1 (6 bases). V lost 1 base and J 7 bases, leaving 21 bases between the germline ends. The germline V gene encodes CDR1 MGHRA and CDR2 YSYEKL. The CDR3 contains 17 residues. CDR3 loop: CASSQVLLRGDINTQYF. The CDR3 nucleotides are TGCGCCAGCAGCCAAGTTTTGCTCAGGGGAGATATCAATACGCAGTATTTT.

The chain links TRBV5-8 to TRBJ2-7; D unclear. The CDR3 is made up of 13 amino acids. Germline-derived CDR1 and CDR2 are SGHTS and YDEGEE. V lost 4 bases and J lost 3, with 11 bases in between. The CDR3 sequence: CASSPNLSYEQYF. DNA of the CDR3: TGTGCCAGCAGCCCCAATCTCAGCTACGAGCAGTACTTC.

This clone turned up a few times. This rearrangement joins TRBV9 to TRBJ1-3; 10 nucleotides agree with TRBD1. CDR1 and CDR2 from the germline V gene are SGDLS and YYNGEE. V lost 4 bases to trimming and J lost 2 bases; unmatched junction nucleotides: 6. The CDR3 loop spans 16 amino acids. CDR3 amino acids: CASSRDRGSPGNTIYF. CDR3 in DNA: TGTGCCAGCAGCAGGGACAGGGGATCGCCTGGAAACACCATATATTTT. Looking up the rest from reference TRBV9 and TRBJ1-3 gives the full variable domain: DSGVTQTPKHLITATGQRVTLRCSPRSGDLSVYWYQQSLDQGLQFLIQYYNGEERAKGNILERFSAQQFPDLHSELNLSSLELGDSALYFCASSRDRGSPGNTIYFGEGSWLTVV.

This clone was detected only once. This rearrangement joins TRBV5-6 to TRBJ2-7, with D possibly matching TRBD1 (5 bases). V was shortened by 4 bases and J by 2 bases, with 10 bases between the two germline ends. This CDR3 has 13 residues. Germline CDR1 is SGHDT and CDR2 is YYEEEE. The CDR3 DNA reads TGTGCCAGCAGCCCCGGACAAACCTACGAGCAGTACTTC. Translation: CASSPGQTYEQYF.

V is TRBV18 and J is TRBJ1-6; possible D gene TRBD1, 5 bases. Germline CDR1 reads KGHSH; CDR2 reads LQKENI. V lost 4 bases and J lost 7, with 26 bases in between. The CDR3 is 19 residues long. CDR3: CASSLIRDAAGGSNSPLHF. As DNA, the CDR3 is TGTGCCAGCTCACTTATAAGGGACGCCGCTGGGGGGTCGAATTCACCCCTCCACTTT.

The V and J genes are TRBV19 and TRBJ1-2, with TRBD1 identical over 7 bases. V lost 6 bases and J lost 8; bases outside the gene matches: 6. CDR3 length: 12 amino acids. Per the germline V gene, CDR1 is LNHDA and CDR2 is SQIVND (reference sequence). The DNA for the CDR3 is TGTGCCAGTAGCAACAGGGGTCGAGGCTACACCTTC. Encoded protein: CASSNRGRGYTF. The full variable domain, its missing parts supplied by reference TRBV19 and TRBJ1-2, is DGGITQSPKYLFRKEGQNVTLSCEQNLNHDAMYWYRQDPGQGLRLIYYSQIVNDFQKGDIAEGYSVSREKKESFPLTVTSAQKNPTAFYLCASSNRGRGYTFGSGTRLTVV.

The chain employs TRBV7-9 and TRBJ2-7; the D gene could be TRBD1 or TRBD2 (5 bases each). This CDR3 is built from 15 residues. Trimming removed 5 bases at V and 6 bases at J, with 20 bases between. Germline assignment: CDR1 SEHNR and CDR2 FQNEAQ (reference sequence). The CDR3 DNA sequence: TGTGCCAGCAGCACCTTACGGGGACGGGTCAGCGAGCAGTACTTC. Amino acid sequence: CASSTLRGRVSEQYF.